Listed below are T cell receptor beta chains from one sample, sequenced in a study of patients and donors after allogeneic stem cell transplantation. MiXCR, run by TCRdb on the RT-PCR reads, gives a single entry per CDR3 protein. Among 20,000 or so distinct CDR3 sequences listed, roughly 5% were seen once. The sequencing sample was made of blood, either unsorted or a sorted T cell fraction (not recorded which). These receptors came from a human donor who was either an allogeneic HSCT recipient or a stem cell or donor lymphocyte infusion donor (not recorded which). It is not recorded whose cells these are; they may come from a transplant donor. Each CDR3 is given without its conserved first and last residue.

J | V | CDR3
TRBJ1-3 | TRBV18 | ASFSGRGGNTIY
TRBJ1-2 | TRBV27 | ASSVGGQANYGYT
TRBJ2-7 | TRBV12-3/TRBV12-4 | ASSPGTRAYEQY
TRBJ2-1 | TRBV7-2 | ASSTTSGGTYNEQF
TRBJ1-4 | TRBV7-9 | ASSPGAANEKLF
TRBJ1-1 | TRBV20-1 | SAREGTEAF
TRBJ2-2 | TRBV7-9 | ASSLNLGAGELF
TRBJ1-4 | TRBV7-3 | ASSLERGEKLF
TRBJ2-7 | TRBV28 | ASSSPGQGYNEQY
TRBJ2-3 | TRBV6-1 | ASSDLGGDTDTQY
TRBJ2-3 | TRBV7-9 | ASSLAGQGGTDTQY
TRBJ2-5 | TRBV20-1 | SARPLAGGQETQY
TRBJ2-7 | TRBV7-8 | ASSFSTEQY
TRBJ2-1 | TRBV11-2 | ASSLDWGEGHNEQF
TRBJ1-1 | TRBV20-1 | SASSGVSSTEAF
TRBJ2-6 | TRBV24-1 | ATSHKRYGNGANVLT
TRBJ2-2 | TRBV2 | ASSSGQGRTGELF
TRBJ1-1 | TRBV5-1 | ASSLIYVGSNTEAF
TRBJ2-7 | TRBV5-3 | ARSLRTAFYEQY
TRBJ1-2 | TRBV7-9 | ASSLGVQYGYT
TRBJ2-1 | TRBV24-1 | ATSDARDREAQF
TRBJ1-6 | TRBV2 | ASSGLGQGLGSPLH